Only a few counts were recorded for the clone carrying this T cell receptor (beta chain). These data originate in a study of T cells after yellow fever vaccination. The study made its TCR cDNA through 5'RACE template switching. That step introduced a universal primer site along with UMIs. MiXCR, run by TCRdb on the 5' RACE reads, gives a single entry per CDR3 protein. Altogether some 110,000 distinct CDR3 sequences are present, about 6.8% being singletons, with the ten largest covering approximately 2.7%. Trimming shortened V by 4 bases and J by 5 bases, and 12 bases separated the two germline ends. The germline V gene encodes CDR1 SGHRS and CDR2 YFSETQ. The CDR3 spans 14 residues.

V is TRBV5-1 and J is TRBJ2-2, with D possibly being TRBD2 (6 bases). The sample consisted of CD4+ T cells sorted from PBMCs, taken roughly 46 days after the first yellow fever vaccination. The receptor comes from a man aged 18 to 29 who received the YFV17D yellow fever vaccine. CDR3 loop: CASSRSAGTGELFF. The CDR3 DNA reads as TGCGCCAGCAGCCGTTCAGCGGGTACCGGGGAGCTGTTTTTT.